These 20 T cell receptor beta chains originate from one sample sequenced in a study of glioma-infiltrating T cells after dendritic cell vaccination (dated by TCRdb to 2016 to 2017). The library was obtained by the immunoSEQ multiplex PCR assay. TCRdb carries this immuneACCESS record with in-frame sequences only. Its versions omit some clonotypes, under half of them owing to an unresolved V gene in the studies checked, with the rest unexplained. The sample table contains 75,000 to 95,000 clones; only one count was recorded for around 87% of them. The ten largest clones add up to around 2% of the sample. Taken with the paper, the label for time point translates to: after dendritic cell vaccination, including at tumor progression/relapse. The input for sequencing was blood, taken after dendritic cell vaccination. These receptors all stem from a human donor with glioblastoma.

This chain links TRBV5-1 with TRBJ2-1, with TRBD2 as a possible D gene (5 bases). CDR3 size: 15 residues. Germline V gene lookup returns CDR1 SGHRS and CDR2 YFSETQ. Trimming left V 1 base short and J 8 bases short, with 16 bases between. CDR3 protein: CASSLPGGGVDEQFF. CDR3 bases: TGCGCCAGCAGCTTGCCAGGCGGAGGAGTCGATGAGCAGTTCTTC.

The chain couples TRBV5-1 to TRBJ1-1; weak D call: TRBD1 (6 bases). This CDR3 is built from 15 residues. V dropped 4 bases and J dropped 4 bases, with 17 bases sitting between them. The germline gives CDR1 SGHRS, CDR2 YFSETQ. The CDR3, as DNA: TGCGCCAGCAGCGATCCACAGGGATGGGGCACTGAAGCTTTCTTT. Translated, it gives CASSDPQGWGTEAFF.

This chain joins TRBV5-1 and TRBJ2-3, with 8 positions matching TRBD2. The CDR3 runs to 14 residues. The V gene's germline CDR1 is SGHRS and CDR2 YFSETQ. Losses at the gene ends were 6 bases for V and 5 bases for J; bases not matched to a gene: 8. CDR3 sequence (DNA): TGCGCCAGCACCCGTCAAGCGGGGGAAGATACGCAGTATTTT. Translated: CASTRQAGEDTQYF.

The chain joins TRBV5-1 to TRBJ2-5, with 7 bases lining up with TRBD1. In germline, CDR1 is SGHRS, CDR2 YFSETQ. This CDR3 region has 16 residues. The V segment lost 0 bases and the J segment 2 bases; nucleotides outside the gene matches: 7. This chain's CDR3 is CASSLVGTATQETQYF. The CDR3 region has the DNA TGCGCCAGCAGCTTGGTTGGGACAGCAACTCAAGAGACCCAGTACTTC.

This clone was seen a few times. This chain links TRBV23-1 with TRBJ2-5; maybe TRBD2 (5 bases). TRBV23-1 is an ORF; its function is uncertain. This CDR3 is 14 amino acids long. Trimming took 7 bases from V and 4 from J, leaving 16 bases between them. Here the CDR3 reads CASTLEAQRETQYF. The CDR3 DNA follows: TGCGCCAGCACCCTGGAGGCTCAGAGAGAGACCCAGTACTTC.

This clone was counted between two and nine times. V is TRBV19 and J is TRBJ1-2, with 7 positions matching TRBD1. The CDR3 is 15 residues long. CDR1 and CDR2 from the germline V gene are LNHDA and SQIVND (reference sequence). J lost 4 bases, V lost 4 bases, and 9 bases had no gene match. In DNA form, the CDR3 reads TGTGCCAGTAGTAGATCGACAGGGTACGTCTATGGCTACACCTTC. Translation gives CASSRSTGYVYGYTF.

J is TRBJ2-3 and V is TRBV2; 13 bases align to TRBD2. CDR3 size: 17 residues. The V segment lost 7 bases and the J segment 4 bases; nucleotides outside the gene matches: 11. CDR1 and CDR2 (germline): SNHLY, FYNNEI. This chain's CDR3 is CASNRGPGLAGSDTQYF. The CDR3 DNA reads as TGTGCCAGCAACAGAGGGCCGGGACTAGCGGGATCAGATACGCAGTATTTT.

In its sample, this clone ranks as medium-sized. Here the CDR3 reads CASSLEGLAGVGGTDTQYF. Here the CDR3 DNA reads TGTGCCAGCAGCTTGGAAGGACTAGCGGGAGTGGGCGGCACAGATACGCAGTATTTT. The V gene is TRBV5-6, the J gene TRBJ2-3; 13 bases fit TRBD2. V lost 0 bases, J lost 1 base, and 8 bases stayed unmatched. The CDR3 extends over 19 amino acids. CDR1 is SGHDT, CDR2 YYEEEE, per germline.

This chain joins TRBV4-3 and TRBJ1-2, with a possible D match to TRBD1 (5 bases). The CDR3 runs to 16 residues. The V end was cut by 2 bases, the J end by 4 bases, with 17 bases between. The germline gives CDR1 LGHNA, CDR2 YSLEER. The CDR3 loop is CASSQQGREGFYGYTF. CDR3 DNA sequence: TGCGCCAGCAGCCAACAAGGCAGGGAGGGGTTCTATGGCTACACCTTC.

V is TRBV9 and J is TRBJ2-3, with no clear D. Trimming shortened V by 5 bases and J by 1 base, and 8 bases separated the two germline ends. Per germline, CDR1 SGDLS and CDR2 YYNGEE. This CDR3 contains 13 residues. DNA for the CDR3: TGTGCCAGCAGTTCAACAGGCACAGATACGCAGTATTTT. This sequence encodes CASSSTGTDTQYF.

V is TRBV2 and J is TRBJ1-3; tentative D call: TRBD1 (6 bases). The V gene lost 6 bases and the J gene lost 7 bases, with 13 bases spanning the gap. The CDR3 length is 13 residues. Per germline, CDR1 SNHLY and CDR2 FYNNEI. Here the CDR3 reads CASRNREGNTIYF. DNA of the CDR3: TGTGCCAGCAGGAACAGGGAAGGGAACACCATATATTTT.

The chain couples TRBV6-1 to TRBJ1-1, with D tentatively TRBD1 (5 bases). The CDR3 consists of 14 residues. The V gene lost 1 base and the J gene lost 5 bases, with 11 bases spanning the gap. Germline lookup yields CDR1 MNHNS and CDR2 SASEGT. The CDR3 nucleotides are TGTGCCAGCAGTGAAGGTTTCAGGGTAACTGAAGCTTTCTTT. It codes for CASSEGFRVTEAFF.

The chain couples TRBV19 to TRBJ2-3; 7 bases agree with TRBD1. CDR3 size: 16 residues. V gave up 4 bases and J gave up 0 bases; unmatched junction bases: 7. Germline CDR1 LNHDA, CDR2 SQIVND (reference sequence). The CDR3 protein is CASSRDSEISTDTQYF. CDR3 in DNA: TGTGCCAGTAGTAGGGACAGTGAGATTAGCACAGATACGCAGTATTTT.

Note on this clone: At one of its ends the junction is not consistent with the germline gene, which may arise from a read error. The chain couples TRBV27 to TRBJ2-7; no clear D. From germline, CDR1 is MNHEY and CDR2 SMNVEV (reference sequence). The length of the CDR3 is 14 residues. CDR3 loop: CASSLSGLPYEQHF. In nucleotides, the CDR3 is TGTGCCAGCAGTCTCTCAGGCCTTCCCTACGAGCAGCACTTC.

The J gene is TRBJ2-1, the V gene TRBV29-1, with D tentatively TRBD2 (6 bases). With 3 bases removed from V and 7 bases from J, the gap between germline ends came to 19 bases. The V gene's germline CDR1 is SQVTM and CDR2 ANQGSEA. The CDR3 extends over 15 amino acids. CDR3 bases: TGCAGCGTTGAGAGACTAGTGGGAGGCCCAAATGAGCAGTTCTTC. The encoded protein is CSVERLVGGPNEQFF.

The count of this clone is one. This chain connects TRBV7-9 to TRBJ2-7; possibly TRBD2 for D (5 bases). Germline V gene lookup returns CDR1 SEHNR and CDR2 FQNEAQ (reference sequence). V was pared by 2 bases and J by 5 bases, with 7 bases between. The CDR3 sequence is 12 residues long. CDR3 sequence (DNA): TGTGCCAGCAGCTTATTAGCGAACGAGCAGTACTTC. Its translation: CASSLLANEQYF.

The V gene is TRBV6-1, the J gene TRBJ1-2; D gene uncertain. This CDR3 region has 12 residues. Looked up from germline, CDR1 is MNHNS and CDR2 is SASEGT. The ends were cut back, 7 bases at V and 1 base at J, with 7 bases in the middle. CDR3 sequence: CASTQDNYGYTF. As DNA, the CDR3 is TGTGCCAGCACTCAGGATAACTATGGCTACACCTTC.

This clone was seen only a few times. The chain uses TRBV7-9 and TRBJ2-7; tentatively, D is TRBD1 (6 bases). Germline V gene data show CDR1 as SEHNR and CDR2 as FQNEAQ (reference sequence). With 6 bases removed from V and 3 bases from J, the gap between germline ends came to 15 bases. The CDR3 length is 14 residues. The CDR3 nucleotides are TGTGCCAGCAGTCCGGACAGTTTAAGCTACGAGCAGTACTTC. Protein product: CASSPDSLSYEQYF.

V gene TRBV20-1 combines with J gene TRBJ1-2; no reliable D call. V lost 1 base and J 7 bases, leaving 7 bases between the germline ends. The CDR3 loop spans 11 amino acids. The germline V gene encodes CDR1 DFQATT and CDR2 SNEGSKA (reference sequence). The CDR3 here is CSARAPVGYTF. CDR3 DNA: TGCAGTGCTAGAGCCCCGGTTGGCTACACCTTC.

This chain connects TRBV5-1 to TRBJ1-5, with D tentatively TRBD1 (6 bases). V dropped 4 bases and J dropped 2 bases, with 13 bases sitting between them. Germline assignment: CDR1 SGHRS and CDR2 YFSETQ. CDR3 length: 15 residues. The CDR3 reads CASSITGLGNQPQHF. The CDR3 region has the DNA TGCGCCAGCAGCATCACAGGGTTGGGCAATCAGCCCCAGCATTTT.